One sample yielded the 22 T cell receptor beta chains listed below, sequenced in a study of T cell repertoires in cytomegalovirus infection. TCRdb processed the reads anew with MiXCR; each CDR3 protein has one entry. The data hold over 100,000 distinct CDR3 sequences, with approximately 15% observed a single time. Sequenced material: PBMCs. All receptors come from a human donor in good health (CMV status not recorded). Some clones in this sample may be carry-over from other donors' samples.

The chain is built from TRBV18 and TRBJ1-1, with a weak D call TRBD1 (6 bases). Deletions cut 3 bases from V and 10 bases from J, with 21 bases between. The CDR3 length is 15 residues. CDR1 is KGHSH and CDR2 is LQKENI in the germline V gene. This CDR3 reads CASSPSSEQGTVAFF. CDR3 sequence (DNA): TGTGCCAGCTCACCCTCATCGGAACAGGGAACGGTAGCTTTCTTT.

This clonotype was detected many times. The V gene is TRBV12-3 or TRBV12-4, the J gene TRBJ2-5; D not resolved. CDR3 length equals 13 residues. V gave up 7 bases and J gave up 0 bases, with 9 bases separating them. CDR3 sequence (DNA): TGTGCCAGCACCCGGCAAAACCAAGAGACCCAGTACTTC. Translated: CASTRQNQETQYF.

This chain uses TRBV7-2 with TRBJ2-4; TRBD1 matches 7 bases. The V and J ends lost 1 base and 2 bases, in that order; junction bases with no gene match: 11. The CDR3 runs to 18 residues. Germline values: CDR1 SGHTA, CDR2 FQGNSA. In DNA form, the CDR3 reads TGTGCCAGCAGCTTAGGCCCCTGTAGGGGGCTTCCCAAAAACATTCAGTACTTC. Its translation: CASSLGPCRGLPKNIQYF.

This clonotype has only a few counts. The rearrangement links TRBV20-1 to TRBJ1-6; the D is unclear. Between the trimmed V and J ends, which lost 4 bases and 5 bases, there was a span of 12 bases. The germline V gene has CDR1 DFQATT and CDR2 SNEGSKA (reference sequence). The CDR3 length is 14 residues. The CDR3 reads CSAMPDRNNSPLHF. CDR3 coding DNA: TGCAGTGCTATGCCAGATCGAAATAATTCACCCCTCCACTTT.

This clonotype came up many times. The V gene is TRBV7-2, the J gene TRBJ1-4; 7 nucleotides line up with TRBD1. CDR3 length equals 13 residues. V shed 0 bases and J 14 bases; nucleotides not matched to a gene: 6. CDR1 and CDR2 (germline): SGHTA, FQGNSA. The CDR3 is CASSLAQGETLFF. DNA for the CDR3: TGTGCCAGCAGCTTAGCGCAGGGGGAAACTCTGTTTTTT.

This clonotype appeared a few times. V and J are TRBV20-1 and TRBJ2-3; 9 bases map to TRBD1. Trimming took 5 bases from V and 5 from J; bases not matched to a gene: 5. Germline V gives CDR1 DFQATT, CDR2 SNEGSKA (reference sequence). CDR3 length: 13 amino acids. The CDR3 DNA is TGCAGTGCTGCACAGGGGGCAGGAGATACGCAGTATTTT. This gives the protein CSAAQGAGDTQYF.

The chain couples TRBV6-5 to TRBJ1-2; TRBD1 aligns across 9 bases. The junction had 9 bases not matched to a gene; V was cut back by 6 bases and J by 7 bases. Germline CDR1 and CDR2: MNHEY and SVGAGI. The CDR3 totals 14 residues. The CDR3 DNA reads as TGTGCCAGCAGCCGGGCGACAGGGGGAGTTGGCTACACCTTC. Translated, it gives CASSRATGGVGYTF.

This clonotype was seen ten or more times. The V call is TRBV7-2, the J call TRBJ1-1; D is unresolved. Between the trimmed V and J ends, which lost 4 bases and 8 bases, there was a span of 11 bases. CDR1 is SGHTA and CDR2 is FQGNSA in the germline V gene. The length of the CDR3 is 12 residues. The chain's CDR3 is CASSSSTKEAFF. Here the CDR3 DNA reads TGTGCCAGCAGCTCGAGTACAAAAGAAGCTTTCTTT.

At least ten counts were recorded for this clonotype. The rearrangement uses TRBV7-8 and TRBJ1-1, with a tentative D call TRBD1 (6 bases). From germline, CDR1 is SGHVS and CDR2 FQNEAQ. Trimming took 5 bases from V and 0 from J, leaving 13 bases between them. This CDR3 is built from 15 residues. DNA for the CDR3: TGTGCCAGCAGCCCTGGACAGTTGCTGAACACTGAAGCTTTCTTT. This translates into CASSPGQLLNTEAFF.

V gene TRBV14 combines with J gene TRBJ2-1, with 8 bases fitting TRBD1. The CDR3 runs to 16 residues. Germline V gene lookup returns CDR1 SGHDN and CDR2 FVKESK. The V gene end was trimmed by 4 bases and the J gene end by 7 bases; junction bases not matched to a gene: 12. CDR3 DNA: TGTGCCAGCAGCCCGAGGGTCCCAGGGGGCGAAAATGAGCAGTTCTTC. This translates into CASSPRVPGGENEQFF.

This clonotype has just a few counts. The chain joins TRBV4-2 to TRBJ1-6; D remains unclear. The CDR3 contains 16 residues. V shed 3 bases and J shed 13 bases, with 22 bases lying between them. The germline V gene encodes CDR1 LGHNA and CDR2 YNFKEQ. CDR3 loop: CASSQARAGALDPLHF. The CDR3 bases are TGTGCCAGCAGCCAGGCACGGGCAGGCGCCTTGGATCCCCTCCACTTT.

This clonotype was detected ten times or more. V usage is TRBV12-3 or TRBV12-4 and J usage is TRBJ2-7, with 11 positions matching TRBD1. V lost 3 bases to trimming and J lost 6 bases; unmatched junction nucleotides: 1. This CDR3 contains 13 residues. The CDR3 protein is CASSLGQGVEQYF. The CDR3 DNA reads TGTGCCAGCAGTTTGGGACAGGGGGTCGAGCAGTACTTC.

As regards this clonotype: A much larger clone differs from this one at a single base, so this may be a read error. This chain links TRBV29-1 with TRBJ1-2, with 8 bases aligning to TRBD1. This CDR3 spans 15 amino acids. V lost 4 bases and J lost 6; bases outside the gene matches: 13. Germline values: CDR1 SQVTM, CDR2 ANQGSEA. The CDR3 is CSVVRIGDRNDGYTF. CDR3 nucleotide sequence: TGCAGCGTTGTTAGGATTGGGGACAGGAACGATGGCTACACCTTC.

As concerns this clonotype: A read error is possible here, since a much larger clone lies one base away. The chain uses TRBV7-2 and TRBJ2-3; no clear D gene. Germline V gene sequence: CDR1 SGHTA, CDR2 FQGNSA. This CDR3 is built from 12 residues. The CDR3 DNA reads as TGTGCCAGCAGTAGTAGCACATATACGCAGTATTTT. It codes for CASSSSTYTQYF. Filled out from reference TRBV7-2 and TRBJ2-3, the complete variable domain reads GAGVSQSPSNKVTEKGKDVELRCDPISGHTALYWYRQSLGQGLEFLIYFQGNSAPDKSGLPSDRFSAERTGGSVSTLTIQRTQQEDSAVYLCASSSSTYTQYFGPGTRLTVL.

Ten or more counts support this clonotype. The chain couples TRBV7-8 to TRBJ2-5, with no clear D. Trimming removed 4 bases from V and 0 bases from J, with 3 bases in between. The germline CDR1 and CDR2 sequences are SGHVS and FQNEAQ. The CDR3 has 12 amino acids. The CDR3 bases are TGTGCCAGCAGCTCGTACCAAGAGACCCAGTACTTC. Translating gives CASSSYQETQYF.

The chain recombines TRBV15 with TRBJ1-3; the match to TRBD1 covers 7 bases. The V segment lost 4 bases and the J segment 3 bases; nucleotides outside the gene matches: 18. There are 19 residues in the CDR3. Germline CDR1 reads LNHNV; CDR2 reads YYDKDF (reference sequence). In nucleotides, the CDR3 is TGTGCCACCAGCACCACACGGGACAGTACATCTCCTGGTGGAAACACCATATATTTT. Translating it yields CATSTTRDSTSPGGNTIYF.

This clonotype was picked up many times. This chain connects TRBV5-1 to TRBJ2-3, with TRBD1 matching 9 bases. From germline, CDR1 is SGHRS and CDR2 YFSETQ. The CDR3 contains 15 residues. V lost 4 bases to trimming and J lost 2 bases; unmatched junction nucleotides: 5. CDR3 bases: TGCGCCAGCAGCCAGAGGACAGGGGTCACAGATACGCAGTATTTT. The encoded protein is CASSQRTGVTDTQYF.

The chain links TRBV29-1 to TRBJ2-1; TRBD1 matches 8 bases. CDR3 size: 16 residues. After removal of 1 base from V and 6 bases from J, the junction contained 11 bases not matched to a gene. CDR1 is SQVTM and CDR2 is ANQGSEA in the germline V gene. The CDR3 DNA sequence: TGCAGCGTTGAAGTCACGACAGGGGCCGGTAGCAATGAGCAGTTCTTC. Protein: CSVEVTTGAGSNEQFF.

The rearrangement uses TRBV5-6 and TRBJ2-1; D may be TRBD1 (6 bases). V lost 6 bases and J lost 3, with 13 bases in between. The CDR3 has 14 amino acids. Looked up from germline, CDR1 is SGHDT and CDR2 is YYEEEE. The CDR3 DNA sequence: TGTGCCAGCAACCAAGACAGGTTCTACAATGAGCAGTTCTTC. It is translated as CASNQDRFYNEQFF.

A note on this clonotype: Lacking the conserved final phenylalanine or tryptophan, this CDR3 likely reflects a read error. J is TRBJ2-2 and V is TRBV12-5; D gene unclear. The germline V gene has CDR1 LGHNT and CDR2 FRNRAP. The CDR3 loop spans 17 amino acids. V lost 6 bases to trimming and J lost 4 bases, with 21 bases between them. This CDR3 reads CASGQVSGGLVTGELFL. Here the CDR3 DNA reads TGTGCTAGTGGCCAGGTGTCAGGCGGTCTGGTCACCGGGGAGCTGTTTCTT.

This clonotype was counted ten times or more. The DNA for the CDR3 is TGCGCCAGCAGCCAACGGCCCGCCGGGAACACTGAAGCTTTCTTT. Its translation: CASSQRPAGNTEAFF. The J gene is TRBJ1-1, the V gene TRBV4-3; D remains unclear. Trimming left V 2 bases short and J 1 base short, with 11 bases between. CDR1 is LGHNA and CDR2 is YSLEER in the germline V gene. This CDR3 is built from 15 residues.

This clonotype was detected ten times or more. V gene TRBV12-3 or TRBV12-4 combines with J gene TRBJ2-5; 9 bases map to TRBD2. This CDR3 spans 15 amino acids. Trimming at V came to 0 bases and at J to 2 bases, leaving 1 base not matched to a gene. The CDR3 protein is CASSLALAGQETQYF. The CDR3 coding sequence is TGTGCCAGCAGTTTAGCCCTAGCGGGGCAAGAGACCCAGTACTTC.